A selection of T cell receptor beta chains follows, all from one sample in a study of blood T cell repertoires in COVID-19. Assay: immunoSEQ multiplex PCR; the TCRdb copy retains only in-frame clones and omits some. The sample carries around 300,000 clones, around 87% recorded once. The sequencing sample was made of PBMCs or T cells enriched from blood (not recorded which). The receptors here all came from a woman in her twenties or thirties who had recovered from COVID-19. The CDR3 runs from the conserved cysteine through the conserved F or W. The D gene is left open where the match is weak. The size entry is marked missing in some rows and otherwise reads once, few, many or a size class.

TRBJ2-2,.,.,TRBV5-4,TGTGCCAGCAGCTGGGCCGGACAGAGGAACACCGGGGAGCTGTTTTTT,CASSWAGQRNTGELFF
TRBJ1-2,.,.,TRBV7-8,TGTGCCAGCAGCTTGAGCGCTAACTATGGCTACACCTTC,CASSLSANYGYTF
TRBJ1-5,.,.,TRBV27,TGTGCCAGCAGCCCGACAGCCCGCCGGCCCCAGCATTTT,CASSPTARRPQHF
TRBJ1-2,.,.,TRBV7-9,TGTGCCAGCAGCCCTTATGGCTACACCTTC,CASSPYGYTF
TRBJ2-4,TRBD1,.,TRBV19,TGTGCCAGTAGTTCCCCGGACAGGGTAGGAAACATTCAGTACTTC,CASSSPDRVGNIQYF
TRBJ1-4,.,.,TRBV7-6,TGTGCCAGCAGCGGCTCGTACCTCAGGGTACAGGAAAAACTGTTTTTT,CASSGSYLRVQEKLFF
TRBJ1-4,TRBD1,.,TRBV4-1,TGCGCCAGCAGCCCACAGGACAGGGACAATGAAAAACTGTTTTTT,CASSPQDRDNEKLFF
TRBJ2-1,TRBD2,.,TRBV5-6,TGTGCCAGCAGCCAACAGGGTACTAGCGGGATCTACAATGAGCAGTTCTTC,CASSQQGTSGIYNEQFF
TRBJ2-3,.,.,TRBV11-3,TGTGCCAGCAGCCTGGGACTCGCCCGGTCTGGCACAGATACGCAGTATTTT,CASSLGLARSGTDTQYF
TRBJ1-1,.,.,TRBV27,TGTGCCAGCAGTTCCTTACTCCCCGGAAGGGGGAACACTGAAGCTTTCTTT,CASSSLLPGRGNTEAFF
TRBJ2-2,.,.,TRBV18,TGTGCCAGCTCCACCACTGACGGGGCGAACACCGGGGAGCTGTTTTTT,CASSTTDGANTGELFF
TRBJ1-3,.,few,TRBV10-3,TGTGCCATCAGTCCTAGGGGTACCTCTGGAAACACCATATATTTT,CAISPRGTSGNTIYF
TRBJ1-4,.,once,TRBV7-9,TGTGCCAGCAGTCTAAGGGGGACTGAAAAACTGTTTTTT,CASSLRGTEKLFF
TRBJ2-7,.,.,TRBV21-1,TGTGCCAGCAGCAAAGAGGCGGGGCTAGCGGGGGCCACCTACGAGCAGTACTTC,CASSKEAGLAGATYEQYF
TRBJ2-7,.,.,TRBV6-5,TGTGCCAGCAGTTACGGAACAGGGATCGAGCAGTACTTC,CASSYGTGIEQYF
TRBJ2-7,.,.,TRBV6-5,TGTGCCAGCAGCCCGCCCTCGGGGGGCCGGAACGAGCAGTACTTC,CASSPPSGGRNEQYF
TRBJ2-3,.,.,TRBV4-3,TGCGCCAGCAGCCAAGAATCCTTTGGGAGGAAGCGAGATACGCAGTATTTT,CASSQESFGRKRDTQYF
TRBJ1-2,TRBD1,.,TRBV5-4,TGTGCCAGCAGCTCTTTTCTGACAGGGAGCCATGGCTACACCTTC,CASSSFLTGSHGYTF
TRBJ2-1,TRBD1,.,TRBV12-3/TRBV12-4,TGTGCCAGCAGTTTTCAGGGGGCGCCCCAGTTCTTC,CASSFQGAPQFF
TRBJ1-2,.,.,TRBV5-1,TGCGCCAGCAGTCGAGGACAGACCTCGGTGTCGGGCTATGGCTACACCTTC,CASSRGQTSVSGYGYTF
TRBJ1-1,.,.,TRBV7-2,TGTGCCAGCAGCCTCGACAGGAACACTGAAGCTTTCTTT,CASSLDRNTEAFF
TRBJ2-1,TRBD1,.,TRBV7-6,TGTGCCAGCAGCTTATTCAAAAAGGGACCGGGACAGGGGGCCGGGAATGAGCAGTTCTTC,CASSLFKKGPGQGAGNEQFF
TRBJ2-3,.,.,TRBV19,TGTGCCAGTAGGAACGAGGGTCTCACAGATACGCAGTATTTT,CASRNEGLTDTQYF
TRBJ2-2,.,.,TRBV19,TGTGCCAGTAGTATAGTGGGGCTAAGAGGAACCGGGGAGCTGTTTTTT,CASSIVGLRGTGELFF
TRBJ1-3,.,.,TRBV19,TGTGCCAGTAGTTTAAGGACTTCTGGAAACACCATATATTTT,CASSLRTSGNTIYF
TRBJ2-1,TRBD2,.,TRBV2,TGTGCCAGCAGTGCGGGTCGGCGGGGGGTCGAGCAGTTCTTC,CASSAGRRGVEQFF
TRBJ1-2,.,few,TRBV19,TGTGCCAGTAGTAAACAGGAAGCGAGCTATGGCTACACCTTC,CASSKQEASYGYTF
TRBJ2-1,TRBD1,.,TRBV5-1,TGCGCCAGCAGCTCCCTGGACAGGCTGACCGGTGAGCAGTTCTTC,CASSSLDRLTGEQFF
TRBJ1-1,TRBD1,once,TRBV19,TGTGCCAGTAGTGCCAGACAGGGAGAAGCTTTCTTT,CASSARQGEAFF
TRBJ1-4,.,.,TRBV7-9,TGTGCCAGCACATCCGGGAGGGGCGGGGAAGGAGTAGGTGAAAAACTGTTTTTT,CASTSGRGGEGVGEKLFF
TRBJ1-1,TRBD1,.,TRBV19,TGTGCCAGTAGTTCCAGGGGGCCGTTTGGGGTGAACACTGAAGCTTTCTTT,CASSSRGPFGVNTEAFF
TRBJ1-2,.,.,TRBV29-1,TGCCACTCTTTTTTTTTGTTAGATGGCTACACCTTC,CHSFFLLDGYTF
TRBJ2-7,TRBD1,once,TRBV5-4,TGTGCCAGCAGGTACCTCCCGGACAGGGATTACGAGCAGTACTTC,CASRYLPDRDYEQYF
TRBJ1-2,.,few,TRBV2,TGTGCCAGCAGCCGAATGGGACAATCCCAGGGCTATGGCTACACCTTC,CASSRMGQSQGYGYTF
TRBJ1-6,.,.,TRBV12-3/TRBV12-4,TGTGCCAGCAGGTGGGGAGCCAATTCACCCCTCCACTTT,CASRWGANSPLHF
TRBJ1-6,TRBD1,.,TRBV5-1,TGCGCCAGCAGAACTACCGGGACAGGGTATTCACCCCTCCACTTT,CASRTTGTGYSPLHF
TRBJ2-1,TRBD2,.,TRBV28,TGTGCCAGCAGTTTATGGGCGGGGGGGCCAAGTAACAATGAGCAGTTCTTC,CASSLWAGGPSNNEQFF
TRBJ1-2,.,.,TRBV3-1/TRBV3-2,TGTGCCAGCAGCCCTGGGACACGGCGAGGCTACACCTTC,CASSPGTRRGYTF
TRBJ1-4,TRBD1,once,TRBV28,TGTGCCAGCAGTTTAGAGGTCAGACAGGGTAATGAAAAACTGTTTTTT,CASSLEVRQGNEKLFF
TRBJ2-1,.,.,TRBV4-1,TGCGCCAGCAGCCAAGATGGCAGGAGGGAGCAGTTCTTC,CASSQDGRREQFF
TRBJ2-2,TRBD2,.,TRBV13,TGTGCCAGCAGCTATAACGGACTAGCGGGGGACACCGGGGAGCTGTTTTTT,CASSYNGLAGDTGELFF
TRBJ1-2,.,.,TRBV3-1/TRBV3-2,TGTGCCAGCAGCCAAGATGAGAGGGGCTACACCTTC,CASSQDERGYTF
TRBJ1-3,.,.,TRBV28,TGTGCCAGCAGCCTAGAAAGGCTCCCCTCTGGAAACACCATATATTTT,CASSLERLPSGNTIYF
TRBJ1-3,TRBD1,.,TRBV2,TGTGCCAGCATCCCGGGACAGCAAGTCTCTGGAAACACCATATATTTT,CASIPGQQVSGNTIYF
TRBJ1-1,.,.,TRBV12-3/TRBV12-4,TGTGCCAGCACCAGGGGTGGGAATGAAGCTTTCTTT,CASTRGGNEAFF
TRBJ1-1,.,.,TRBV11-2,TGTGCCAGCAGCTTAGATTGGCAGGGCGTTTCGGCTTTCTTT,CASSLDWQGVSAFF
TRBJ1-4,TRBD1,.,TRBV19,TGTGCCAGTAGTACCGTACACAGGGGGCGCCGGGAAAAACTGTTTTTT,CASSTVHRGRREKLFF
TRBJ2-3,TRBD1,.,TRBV3-1/TRBV3-2,TGTGCCAGCAGCGGGACAGGTAGCACAGATACGCAGTATTTT,CASSGTGSTDTQYF
TRBJ1-2,TRBD1,.,TRBV5-1,TGCGCCAGCAGGCGGGGACAGGGTGATGGCTACACCTTC,CASRRGQGDGYTF
TRBJ1-5,TRBD1,.,TRBV19,TGTGCCAGTAGTTCACACGGGACAGGGGGGAGTCAGCCCCAGCATTTT,CASSSHGTGGSQPQHF